This record looks at one TCR beta chain sequence and its context. Its antigen remains unidentified. The same CDR3 can be traced to other DNA sequences in this sample. The data are from a study of T cell responses to AZD1222 COVID-19 vaccine. Study-level information: Second-dose intervals of approximately 4 or approximately 12 weeks were pooled.

Findings and limits, study-wide: Clonal diversity may have been underestimated in mostly white British donors. The study identified only a handful of AZD1222 recipients as seropositive at baseline. Reportedly, nearly half the spike-specific TCRs target unmutated variant regions.

TCRdb's table, derived via immunoSEQ multiplex PCR, lists solely in-frame clones and lacks some. The profile covers 45,000 to 60,000 clones, with 70% to 90% appearing a single time and approximately 2% taken by the ten largest. Germline-derived CDR1 and CDR2 are MNHNY and SVGAGI (reference sequence). V lost 4 bases and J 4 bases, leaving 8 bases between the germline ends. CDR3 length: 12 residues. J is TRBJ2-7 and V is TRBV6-6; D is ambiguous. The source of this sequence is an adult in good health. Sequences were derived from peripheral blood, sampled on day 0 of AZD1222 vaccination. The CDR3 loop reads CASSSPVYEQYF. As DNA, the CDR3 is TGTGCCAGCAGTTCGCCGGTGTACGAGCAGTACTTC.